The following is a TCR beta chain sequence with its context. In germline, CDR1 is SNHLY, CDR2 FYNNEI. CDR3 length: 14 residues. V dropped 6 bases and J dropped 7; count of bases not matched to a gene: 8. The sample is drawn from a study of T cell changes during pregnancy in multiple sclerosis. Some clones are missing from TCRdb's copy, which holds only in-frame ones; the method was immunoSEQ multiplex PCR. The sample lists 50,000 to 55,000 clones; 80% to 95% were seen once. The TCR was taken from a female donor with multiple sclerosis, enrolled in a pregnancy study. The input for sequencing was CD4+ T cells from peripheral blood mononuclear cells, taken in the third trimester of pregnancy. The genes are TRBV2 and TRBJ1-5, with TRBD1 matching 8 bases. The CDR3 protein is CASRDGQGSQPQHF. DNA of the CDR3: TGTGCCAGCAGGGATGGACAGGGAAGCCAGCCCCAGCATTTT.